This entry lists 20 T cell receptor beta chains sequenced from one sample in a study of blood T cell repertoires in COVID-19. This table comes from immunoSEQ multiplex PCR, and its TCRdb copy is limited to in-frame clones, with some not included. The profile shows 360,000 or so clones, approximately 90% of them singletons. Sample: peripheral blood. The receptors stem from a woman aged 60-75 years with COVID-19, enrolled during active disease.

The chain has TRBV3-1 (or the pseudogene TRBV3-2) and TRBJ1-6, with 8 bases matching TRBD1. Germline loops: CDR1 LGHDT, CDR2 YNNKEL (reference sequence). This CDR3 has 15 residues. V shed 4 bases and J 10 bases; nucleotides not matched to a gene: 9. This CDR3 reads CASSRKGQGESPLHF. The CDR3 bases are TGTGCCAGCAGCCGTAAAGGACAGGGTGAGTCACCCCTCCACTTT.

The chain employs TRBV14 and TRBJ2-2; no clear D. Per the germline V gene, CDR1 is SGHDN and CDR2 is FVKESK. Trimming stripped 2 bases from V and 0 bases from J, with 13 bases between. CDR3 length: 17 amino acids. CDR3 nucleotide sequence: TGTGCCAGCAGCCAAAGTCGGCCAGGTGCGAACACCGGGGAGCTGTTTTTT. This translates into CASSQSRPGANTGELFF.

V is TRBV14 and J is TRBJ1-3, with TRBD1 as a possible D gene (5 bases). This CDR3 is 16 amino acids long. V gave up 1 base and J gave up 4 bases, with 14 bases separating them. CDR1 SGHDN and CDR2 FVKESK come from the germline V gene. The chain's CDR3 is CASSQGSPGSGNTIYF. Here the CDR3 DNA reads TGTGCCAGCAGCCAAGGGTCCCCAGGGTCCGGAAACACCATATATTTT.

The V call is TRBV2, the J call TRBJ2-3, with D perhaps TRBD1 (6 bases). This CDR3 comprises 14 residues. The V end lost 4 bases, the J end lost 4 bases, and 12 bases lay between the germline ends. Germline V CDR1 and CDR2: SNHLY, FYNNEI. The CDR3 DNA is TGTGCCAGCAGTGTGACCTCAGGGGCAGATACGCAGTATTTT. This codes for CASSVTSGADTQYF.

Details on this clone: Germline and junction disagree at one end, which may indicate a read error. The chain links TRBV25-1 to TRBJ1-2, with a tentative D call TRBD1 (5 bases). Per germline, CDR1 MGHDK and CDR2 SYGVNS. CDR3 length: 17 amino acids. In nucleotides, the CDR3 is TGTGCCAGTAGTGAGGGTGGGGCAGACCGTCGGGCTGGTGGCTACACCTTC. Its protein is CASSEGGADRRAGGYTF.

This clone turned up a few times. The chain joins TRBV19 to TRBJ1-1, with D possibly matching TRBD1 (6 bases). Between the trimmed V and J ends, which lost 6 bases and 1 base, there was a span of 15 bases. The CDR3 totals 15 residues. Germline V gene lookup returns CDR1 LNHDA and CDR2 SQIVND (reference sequence). The CDR3 DNA reads as TGTGCCAGTAGGCTTATACAGGGTACGAACACTGAAGCTTTCTTT. It codes for CASRLIQGTNTEAFF.

The rearrangement joins TRBV20-1 to TRBJ1-2; tentative D call: TRBD1 (6 bases). This CDR3 has 12 residues. Germline V gene sequence: CDR1 DFQATT, CDR2 SNEGSKA (reference sequence). Trimming took 3 bases from V and 10 from J, leaving 15 bases between them. Here the CDR3 reads CSASVQQGDYTF. The CDR3 nucleotides read TGCAGTGCTAGTGTACAACAGGGAGACTACACCTTC.

The V call is TRBV4-1, the J call TRBJ2-2; the match to TRBD1 covers 9 bases. The V and J ends lost 1 base and 3 bases, in that order; junction bases with no gene match: 6. This CDR3 is 17 amino acids long. Germline V CDR1 and CDR2: MGHRA, YSYEKL. The CDR3 loop is CASSQGPGQGYTGELFF. Written as DNA, the CDR3 is TGCGCCAGCAGCCAAGGCCCCGGACAGGGGTACACCGGGGAGCTGTTTTTT.

The CDR3 coding sequence is TGTGCCAGCAGCTTAATAGGGGGCCCGAGCTCTGGAAACACCATATATTTT. Translation: CASSLIGGPSSGNTIYF. The genes are TRBV7-8 and TRBJ1-3, with TRBD1 matching 7 bases. The V gene end was trimmed by 2 bases and the J gene end by 0 bases; junction bases not matched to a gene: 7. The germline V gene encodes CDR1 SGHVS and CDR2 FQNEAQ. The CDR3 has 17 amino acids.

This chain uses TRBV18 with TRBJ1-4; D might be TRBD1 (6 bases). Trimming cost V 6 bases and J 10 bases, with 24 bases left between them. The CDR3 contains 16 residues. Per germline, CDR1 KGHSH and CDR2 LQKENI. The DNA of the CDR3 is TGTGCCAGCTCCCCCGGGGGGCTACCGTCTGGCCCAAAACTGTTTTTT. As protein: CASSPGGLPSGPKLFF.

CDR3 coding DNA: TGTGCCAGCAGTAAACTAGCGGGGGGCGCAGATACGCAGTATTTT. Residues: CASSKLAGGADTQYF. The chain uses TRBV6-5 and TRBJ2-3; TRBD2 aligns across 12 bases. V was pared by 5 bases and J by 4 bases, with 4 bases of the junction left unmatched. Germline V gene lookup returns CDR1 MNHEY and CDR2 SVGAGI. This CDR3 is built from 15 residues.

The V call is TRBV4-1, the J call TRBJ1-1; 7 bases align to TRBD1. Losses at the gene ends were 6 bases for V and 0 bases for J; bases not matched to a gene: 16. The CDR3 is 18 amino acids. Germline CDR1 is MGHRA and CDR2 is YSYEKL. Here the CDR3 reads CASSRTYYQDRVNTEAFF. The CDR3 DNA reads TGCGCCAGCAGTCGAACTTATTACCAAGACAGGGTGAACACTGAAGCTTTCTTT.

This chain links TRBV27 with TRBJ1-2; D call uncertain. The ends were cut back, 6 bases at V and 3 bases at J, with 5 bases in the middle. Germline CDR1 reads MNHEY; CDR2 reads SMNVEV (reference sequence). The CDR3 is made up of 11 amino acids. As DNA, the CDR3 is TGTGCCAGCAGATCTTACTATGGCTACACCTTC. It encodes CASRSYYGYTF.

This chain uses TRBV5-1 with TRBJ2-5; 10 bases align to TRBD2. The CDR3 is made up of 15 amino acids. CDR1 is SGHRS, CDR2 YFSETQ, per germline. With 3 bases clipped from V and 5 bases from J, the junction kept 7 bases outside the gene matches. The CDR3 bases are TGCGCCAGCAGCTGGACAGCGGGGGGGCCGGAGACCCAGTACTTC. Translated, it gives CASSWTAGGPETQYF.

The chain is built from TRBV28 and TRBJ2-2; 7 bases agree with TRBD2. Trimming took 2 bases from V and 5 from J; bases not matched to a gene: 11. The CDR3 sequence is 17 residues long. Germline V gene sequence: CDR1 MDHEN, CDR2 SYDVKM. CDR3 sequence reads: CASSLQGRAGVTGELFF. For the CDR3, the DNA is TGTGCCAGCAGTTTACAGGGTCGCGCGGGGGTTACCGGGGAGCTGTTTTTT.

This sequence joins TRBV28 and TRBJ2-7; perhaps TRBD2 as D (5 bases). The germline CDR1 and CDR2 sequences are MDHEN and SYDVKM. The length of the CDR3 is 13 residues. Trimming shortened V by 5 bases and J by 2 bases, and 10 bases separated the two germline ends. The CDR3 nucleotides read TGTGCCAGCAGTCTTACTAGTCCCTACGAGCAGTACTTC. Its translation: CASSLTSPYEQYF.

This clone has only a few counts. V is TRBV29-1 and J is TRBJ2-1; 7 bases are shared with TRBD1. The CDR3 is 10 residues long. J lost 7 bases, V lost 6 bases, and 0 bases had no gene match. Germline V lookup: CDR1 SQVTM, CDR2 ANQGSEA. The CDR3 protein is CSVRGNEQFF. The CDR3 DNA reads TGCAGCGTCAGGGGGAATGAGCAGTTCTTC.

V and J are TRBV5-1 and TRBJ2-2; unclear D gene. Trimming removed 3 bases at V and 4 bases at J, with 16 bases between. The CDR3 totals 16 residues. Germline V gene data show CDR1 as SGHRS and CDR2 as YFSETQ. The CDR3 nucleotides read TGCGCCAGCAGCTACGCGCGAGAATACCCCACCGGGGAGCTGTTTTTT. As protein: CASSYAREYPTGELFF.

This clone was seen only once. The chain couples TRBV28 to TRBJ1-1; 7 positions match TRBD1. V lost 6 bases to trimming and J lost 11 bases; unmatched junction nucleotides: 6. Germline V gene data show CDR1 as MDHEN and CDR2 as SYDVKM. This CDR3 region has 11 residues. This CDR3 reads CASSKDRMAFF. As DNA, the CDR3 is TGTGCCAGCAGCAAGGACAGGATGGCTTTCTTT.

This clone has just a few counts. The rearrangement links TRBV3-1 (or the pseudogene TRBV3-2) to TRBJ1-2, with 8 bases matching TRBD1. This CDR3 has 15 residues. V gave up 5 bases and J gave up 5 bases; unmatched junction bases: 10. Germline CDR1 reads LGHDT; CDR2 reads YNNKEL (reference sequence). The CDR3 nucleotides are TGTGCCAGCAGCTTCCGGACAGGGATAGGGTATGGCTACACCTTC. Its protein product is CASSFRTGIGYGYTF.